This T cell receptor beta chain appears in the sequencing data of a study of T-cell reconstitution after alpha-beta-depleted transplantation in children. Germline CDR1 reads SEHNR; CDR2 reads FQNEAQ (reference sequence). V trimming: 5 bases; J trimming: 2 bases; junction bases outside the gene matches: 4. The CDR3 consists of 14 residues. Unique molecular identifiers featured in how the TCRbeta library was prepared. TCRdb re-analysed the PCR reads in MiXCR, keeping a single row per CDR3 protein. The sample lists around 300,000 distinct CDR3 sequences, roughly a tenth occurring once. This clonotype was detected ten times or more.

This clonotype was obtained from a boy younger than two with acute myeloid leukemia, due to receive a stem cell transplant. V is TRBV7-9 and J is TRBJ2-7; 9 bases align to TRBD1. Sample: PBMCs, taken before TCRalphabeta/CD19-depleted stem cell transplant. The DNA for the CDR3 is TGTGCCAGCAGCCTTCGACAGGGGGCCTACGAGCAGTACTTC. This codes for CASSLRQGAYEQYF.